This is a list of T cell receptor beta chains from one sample in a study of T-cell reconstitution after alpha-beta-depleted transplantation in children. MiXCR, applied by TCRdb to the PCR reads, yields one record per CDR3 protein. The sample consists of over 400,000 distinct CDR3 sequences, around 46% of them appearing once. Source: PBMCs, taken before TCRalphabeta/CD19-depleted stem cell transplant. The origin of the receptors is a girl aged 2-10 years with aplastic anemia, due to receive a stem cell transplant. Each CDR3 is given with its conserved first and last residue. Each record gives: V gene, J gene, D gene, clone size, CDR3 DNA, CDR3 protein. D genes are given only for firm matches. Not all rows give a size; the values are once, few, many and, for expanded clones, a class.

V: TRBV12-3/TRBV12-4; J: TRBJ2-7; D: .; size: .; DNA: TGTGCCAGCAGTTTAGCGCCACAGGAGATCTACGAGCAGTACTTC; CDR3: CASSLAPQEIYEQYF
V: TRBV5-6; J: TRBJ2-3; D: TRBD2; size: many; DNA: TGTGCCAGCAGCTTGCGCGGGAGTAGCACAGATACGCAGTATTTT; CDR3: CASSLRGSSTDTQYF
V: TRBV4-3; J: TRBJ1-1; D: .; size: .; DNA: TGCGCCAGCAGCTCACGTGGGGCAGGGATTAACACTGAAGCTTTCTTT; CDR3: CASSSRGAGINTEAFF
V: TRBV2; J: TRBJ2-7; D: TRBD1; size: many; DNA: TGTGCCAGCAGCCCTCCCAGGGACAGGGGAGTGGCCGAGCAGTACTTC; CDR3: CASSPPRDRGVAEQYF
V: TRBV2; J: TRBJ1-5; D: .; size: many; DNA: TGTGCCAGCAGTGGCTCAGTGATCAATCAGCCCCAGCATTTT; CDR3: CASSGSVINQPQHF
V: TRBV20-1; J: TRBJ2-1; D: TRBD2; size: .; DNA: TGCAGTGCCACACTAGCGGGCCTTGAGCAGTTCTTC; CDR3: CSATLAGLEQFF
V: TRBV25-1; J: TRBJ2-7; D: TRBD1; size: .; DNA: TGTGCCAGCATCGACAGGGGGCCGCTTTTGACGTACGAGCAGTACTTC; CDR3: CASIDRGPLLTYEQYF
V: TRBV19; J: TRBJ1-2; D: .; size: .; DNA: TGTGCCAGTAGCCTCAACTCACAGGGTTATGGCTACACCTTC; CDR3: CASSLNSQGYGYTF
V: TRBV11-2; J: TRBJ2-1; D: .; size: many; DNA: TGTGCCAGCAGCTTTTCCCCCCTCAATGAGCAGTTCTTC; CDR3: CASSFSPLNEQFF
V: TRBV3-1; J: TRBJ2-7; D: TRBD2; size: many; DNA: TGTGCCAGCAGCCAGGTTAGCGGGAGCCCCTACGAGCAGTACTTC; CDR3: CASSQVSGSPYEQYF
V: TRBV7-9; J: TRBJ2-1; D: .; size: many; DNA: TGTGCCAGCAGCTTAAGTGAACAGGGTCACAATGAGCAGTTCTTC; CDR3: CASSLSEQGHNEQFF
V: TRBV28; J: TRBJ2-7; D: .; size: .; DNA: TGTGCCAGCAGTTTATCGAGGGCCGGGGGCTACGAGCAGTACTTC; CDR3: CASSLSRAGGYEQYF
V: TRBV14; J: TRBJ2-7; D: TRBD2; size: many; DNA: TGTGCCAGCAGCCAAGCTATAGCGGGGTCCTACGAGCAGTACTTC; CDR3: CASSQAIAGSYEQYF
V: TRBV6-1; J: TRBJ1-3; D: .; size: .; DNA: TGTGCCAGCAGTGTAAACGACAGAGGCTCTGGAAACACCATATATTTT; CDR3: CASSVNDRGSGNTIYF
V: TRBV2; J: TRBJ2-5; D: TRBD2; size: .; DNA: TGTGCCAGCAATAGCCTAGCGGGAGGGCCAGGGACCCAGTACTTC; CDR3: CASNSLAGGPGTQYF
V: TRBV28; J: TRBJ2-1; D: TRBD1; size: .; DNA: TGTGCCAGCAGTATTGCCGGGACAGGGTTGTTCTTC; CDR3: CASSIAGTGLFF
V: TRBV6-1; J: TRBJ2-3; D: TRBD2; size: .; DNA: TGTGCCAGCAAACGTCGGGTAGCGGGGGGAACAGATACGCAGTATTTT; CDR3: CASKRRVAGGTDTQYF
V: TRBV30; J: TRBJ2-1; D: .; size: few; DNA: TGTGCCTGGAGTCCAACGCCAGATTACAATGAGCAGTTCTTC; CDR3: CAWSPTPDYNEQFF
V: TRBV5-1; J: TRBJ2-7; D: .; size: many; DNA: TGCGCCAGCAGCTTGGATTGGGGCCCCGACCACTACGAGCAGTACTTC; CDR3: CASSLDWGPDHYEQYF
V: TRBV18; J: TRBJ1-1; D: .; size: .; DNA: TGTGCCAGCTCTCCAGACTACAACACTGAAGCTTTCTTT; CDR3: CASSPDYNTEAFF
V: TRBV5-1; J: TRBJ2-6; D: .; size: many; DNA: TGCGCCAGCAGCCCCATTGACTCTGGGGCCAACGTCCTGACTTTC; CDR3: CASSPIDSGANVLTF
V: TRBV7-2; J: TRBJ1-2; D: TRBD1; size: .; DNA: TGTGCCAGCAGCTTACGTACGGGGACAGGATCGGGAGGCTACACCTTC; CDR3: CASSLRTGTGSGGYTF
V: TRBV20-1; J: TRBJ2-2; D: TRBD1; size: few; DNA: TGCAGTGCTCGACAGGGGGCCCCCAACACCGGGGAGCTGTTTTTT; CDR3: CSARQGAPNTGELFF
V: TRBV20-1; J: TRBJ2-2; D: .; size: .; DNA: TGCAGTGCTAGAGATTCAGGGAATACGGCCGGGGAGCTGTTTTTT; CDR3: CSARDSGNTAGELFF
V: TRBV6-1; J: TRBJ2-7; D: .; size: .; DNA: TGTGCCAGCAGGGAAGCCGGGACACCCCACTACGAGCAGTACTTC; CDR3: CASREAGTPHYEQYF
V: TRBV11-2; J: TRBJ2-6; D: .; size: .; DNA: TGTGCCAGCAGCAAAGAACGTGGGGCCAACGTCCTGACTTTC; CDR3: CASSKERGANVLTF
V: TRBV20-1; J: TRBJ2-3; D: .; size: once; DNA: TGCAGTGCGCCCATCGCTAGCACAGATACGCAGTATTTT; CDR3: CSAPIASTDTQYF
V: TRBV20-1; J: TRBJ2-1; D: TRBD2; size: many; DNA: TGCAGTGCTAGAGGTGCCGGGACTAGCGGGTACTCCTACAATGAGCAGTTCTTC; CDR3: CSARGAGTSGYSYNEQFF
V: TRBV12-3/TRBV12-4; J: TRBJ2-2; D: .; size: once; DNA: TGTGCCAGCTCGACACCCCACAGGGTTAGTACCGGGGAGCTGTTTTTT; CDR3: CASSTPHRVSTGELFF
V: TRBV4-1; J: TRBJ2-1; D: .; size: .; DNA: TGCGCCAGCAGCCAAACCAATGAGCAGTTCTTC; CDR3: CASSQTNEQFF
V: TRBV7-3; J: TRBJ2-5; D: TRBD2; size: .; DNA: TGTGCCAGCAGCTCTGGACTAGCGGGGGGGCTTTTCGGTGAGACCCAGTACTTC; CDR3: CASSSGLAGGLFGETQYF
V: TRBV5-1; J: TRBJ1-6; D: .; size: many; DNA: TGCGCCAGCAGCTTGGGGGTTTTGGAGAATTCACCCCTCCACTTT; CDR3: CASSLGVLENSPLHF
V: TRBV9; J: TRBJ2-7; D: TRBD1; size: .; DNA: TGTGCCAGCAGCGGAGGGACAGGGTTTTTCTACGAGCAGTACTTC; CDR3: CASSGGTGFFYEQYF
V: TRBV5-1; J: TRBJ2-3; D: .; size: .; DNA: TGCGCCAGCAGCCCGGCAGCGGGTAACACAGATACGCAGTATTTT; CDR3: CASSPAAGNTDTQYF
V: TRBV7-6; J: TRBJ2-2; D: TRBD2; size: .; DNA: TGTGCCAGCAGCCTCGGGACTAGCGCGGACACCGGGGAGCTGTTTTTT; CDR3: CASSLGTSADTGELFF
V: TRBV7-3; J: TRBJ2-5; D: .; size: once; DNA: TGTGCCAGCAGCTTAACGTTAAAGGGGACCAAAGAGACCCAGTACTTC; CDR3: CASSLTLKGTKETQYF
V: TRBV9; J: TRBJ2-4; D: .; size: few; DNA: TGTGCCAGCAGCGTATCCGCAGGGTTAGCCAAAAACATTCAGTACTTC; CDR3: CASSVSAGLAKNIQYF
V: TRBV10-1; J: TRBJ2-5; D: TRBD2; size: .; DNA: TGCGCCAGCAGTGAGTCCGGGTCGAGCGGGAGTTTGGCAGAGACCCAGTACTTC; CDR3: CASSESGSSGSLAETQYF
V: TRBV5-5; J: TRBJ2-7; D: .; size: .; DNA: TGTGCCAGCAGCTTGGATCAGGGCGACGAGCAGTACTTC; CDR3: CASSLDQGDEQYF
V: TRBV7-9; J: TRBJ2-7; D: .; size: many; DNA: TGTGCCAGCAGTACGACAGAGAGCTACGAGCAGTACTTC; CDR3: CASSTTESYEQYF
V: TRBV6-1; J: TRBJ2-1; D: TRBD2; size: .; DNA: TGTGCCAGCAGCTCTATCACTAGCGGTAGAACCTATGAGCAGTTCTTC; CDR3: CASSSITSGRTYEQFF
V: TRBV28; J: TRBJ2-1; D: .; size: .; DNA: TGTGCCAGCAGTTGGTCCCCGGGCAATGAGCAGTTCTTC; CDR3: CASSWSPGNEQFF
V: TRBV5-1; J: TRBJ1-1; D: TRBD1; size: few; DNA: TGCGCCAGCAGCTTAGACAGGGATAGAACTGAAGCTTTCTTT; CDR3: CASSLDRDRTEAFF
V: TRBV5-1; J: TRBJ2-7; D: TRBD2; size: .; DNA: TGCGCCAGCAGCTTGGAGCGGGAGCGCTACGAGCAGTACTTC; CDR3: CASSLERERYEQYF
V: TRBV20-1; J: TRBJ2-7; D: TRBD2; size: .; DNA: TGCAGTGCTAGAGATCTAGCGGGGACCTCCTACGAGCAGTACTTC; CDR3: CSARDLAGTSYEQYF
V: TRBV3-1; J: TRBJ2-4; D: .; size: many; DNA: TGTGCCAGCAGCCAAGCAGGGAATGGAAACATTCAGTACTTC; CDR3: CASSQAGNGNIQYF
V: TRBV18; J: TRBJ1-6; D: .; size: .; DNA: TGTGCCAGCTCCCCAATGGAACAGGGTCCTAATTCACCCCTCCACTTT; CDR3: CASSPMEQGPNSPLHF
V: TRBV3-1; J: TRBJ2-1; D: TRBD2; size: .; DNA: TGTGCCAGCAGCCAAGGACTAGCGGGAGTCGATGAGCAGTTCTTC; CDR3: CASSQGLAGVDEQFF
V: TRBV12-3/TRBV12-4; J: TRBJ2-5; D: .; size: .; DNA: TGTGCCAGCAGCCCTCTCGGGGGAAAGACCCAGTACTTC; CDR3: CASSPLGGKTQYF
V: TRBV6-5; J: TRBJ2-7; D: .; size: .; DNA: TGTGCCAGCAGTTCGCGGAGGGGTACCTACGAGCAGTACTTC; CDR3: CASSSRRGTYEQYF
V: TRBV10-2; J: TRBJ2-3; D: .; size: few; DNA: TGCGCCAGCAGGTCGTCCCCAGTGGGCACAGATACGCAGTATTTT; CDR3: CASRSSPVGTDTQYF
V: TRBV5-1; J: TRBJ2-1; D: .; size: .; DNA: TGCGCCAGCAGCTTGGTGGGGGCATCCTACAATGAGCAGTTCTTC; CDR3: CASSLVGASYNEQFF
V: TRBV20-1; J: TRBJ2-3; D: .; size: few; DNA: TGCAGTGCTAGAGGGGGCCTCCCCCTCACAGATACGCAGTATTTT; CDR3: CSARGGLPLTDTQYF
V: TRBV5-5; J: TRBJ1-1; D: .; size: .; DNA: TGTGCCAGCAGCGCCCCGGGACACGACACTGAAGCTTTCTTT; CDR3: CASSAPGHDTEAFF